The entry below describes one TCR beta chain. This clonotype came up a few times. Its antigen is still unknown. One end of the junction is discordant with germline, which a read error may explain. This specimen comes from a study of identical twins listed by TCRdb under 2016. For the wider study: The study deep-sequenced TCR alpha and beta repertoires from monozygotic twins, unrelated adults of various ages and cord blood to test whether fetal clonotypes persist. To rule out contamination, the twin experiments were replicated at different times with different library preparation protocols.

Libraries came from 5' RACE. Sequencing relied on an Illumina HiSeq 2000. Template switching introduced a universal primer binding site; the final cDNA contained a unique molecular identifier, enabling accurate counting of TCR cDNA molecules. First-strand cDNA for TCR alpha and beta chains was synthesized from specific primers in the conserved constant-segment region. To control for contamination, each cDNA library was double barcoded with a SMART-Mk sample barcode plus Illumina barcodes. TruSeq adapter sequences along with Illumina sample barcodes were introduced in two successive PCR steps. Sequencing of the TCR alpha and beta cDNA libraries was done on the Illumina HiSeq platform using custom primers. The study's processing was this. Unique molecular identifiers were extracted from raw reads with MiGEC, and CDR3 positions were determined with MiXCR. Recombination models were inferred per individual with the repgenHMM and IGoR tools using an EM algorithm. Shared clonotype analysis was performed with the tcR package in R, normalizing sharing by the product of cloneset sizes. To study raw recombination free of thymic and clonal selection effects, out-of-frame nonproductive sequences were analyzed. TCRdb reanalyzed the raw reads on its own, using fastp at Q25 for trimming and MiXCR for clone calling, and kept in-frame beta chains. Entries are consolidated by CDR3 protein sequence, retaining the most common genes and DNA. These V and J calls derive from TCRdb rather than the authors' analysis. A total of a few hundred thousand distinct CDR3 sequences appear in this sample, roughly 8.7% of them only once. Clones ranked in the top ten supply around 3% of the sample.

Every donor was a healthy Caucasian. Three pairs of female monozygotic twins, all aged roughly 18 to 29 years, were included in the twin cohort. Positive isolation kits from Invitrogen were used to isolate the CD4+ and CD8+ T cell populations. Overall study results and their limits: Fewer insertions were carried by abundant cord blood beta clonotypes, a similar but weaker trend appeared in young adult naive repertoires, and no such trend appeared in memory repertoires. A weaker excess of twin sharing was found in beta out-of-frame sequences because the signal-to-noise ratio was lowered by fewer shared sequences. Compared with coincidental sharing between unrelated individuals, out-of-frame TCR alpha sequences shared between twins showed an excess of sequences with low generation probability. Invariant T cells such as MAIT and iNKT could partly confound zero-insertion analyses, though diverse VJ usage argued against this for most clonotypes. Conclusions relied on cross-sectional statistical analysis, since the same donors could not be followed over many years. In monozygotic twins, out-of-frame TCR alpha sharing was systematically underestimated by recombination models, although the models agreed with sharing between unrelated individuals.

From its cysteine to its phenylalanine, the CDR3 spans 19 amino acids. Only the CDR3 part of the read is kept: 57 bases, read in frame from the first base. The germline V gene encodes CDR1 DFQATT and CDR2 SNEGSKA (reference sequence). The data also belong to a second study, concerning yellow fever vaccine responses in identical twins. The second study reports: The T cell response to vaccination in identical twins was reported by the authors to appear partly convergent and partly personalized. The study precisely tracked vaccine-responding T cell clones in identical twins.

Rearrangement joined TRBV20-1 to TRBJ2-7, with the D call perhaps TRBD1 or TRBD2, each one matching 6 bases. Material: CD8+ T cells sorted from blood. The receptor's source is a woman aged 18-29 years in good health. The sequenced DNA is TGCAGTGCCAGAGGGGGACTGGACACTCAGTGGTCGGTAACCTACGAGCAGTACTTC. Its translation is CSARGGLDTQWSVTYEQYF.